Listed below are T cell receptor beta chains from one sample, sequenced in a study of human T cells and chemical hapten exposure. TCRdb analysed the RACE reads with MiXCR anew, one entry per CDR3 protein. The data contain 300,000 to 450,000 distinct CDR3 sequences, nearly 5% of them singletons. This sample comprised whole blood, obtained in connection with sensitization to the hapten diphenylcyclopropenone (DPC). Receptors originate from a woman aged 50 to 65 with alopecia areata. Some clones in this sample may be carry-over from other donors' samples. CDR3s include the opening cysteine and the closing phenylalanine or tryptophan. The D gene is left open where the match is weak. Not all rows give a size; the values are once, few, many and, for expanded clones, a class.

clone_size,v_call,d_call,j_call,cdr3_nt,cdr3_aa
few,TRBV7-9,NA,TRBJ2-3,TGTGCCAGCAGCTTAGGACACTCGAGGGACACAGATACGCAGTATTTT,CASSLGHSRDTDTQYF
NA,TRBV29-1,NA,TRBJ2-3,TGCAGCGTAGCCAGGGGACCAGATACGCAGTATTTT,CSVARGPDTQYF
many,TRBV6-2/TRBV6-3,NA,TRBJ1-1,TGTGCCAGCAGTTACCAGGGGTCGAGCACTGAAGCTTTCTTT,CASSYQGSSTEAFF
many,TRBV29-1,NA,TRBJ1-2,TGCAGCGTTACCGGGACCGACCTAATCTATGGCTACACCTTC,CSVTGTDLIYGYTF
many,TRBV20-1,TRBD2,TRBJ2-3,TGCAGTGCTAGGCTCCCGGGAGGGACAGATACGCAGTATTTT,CSARLPGGTDTQYF
few,TRBV12-3/TRBV12-4,TRBD1,TRBJ2-7,TGTGCCAGCAGTTCAAATTCAGGGGGCACCTACGAGCAGTACTTC,CASSSNSGGTYEQYF
NA,TRBV7-8,NA,TRBJ2-3,TGTGCCAGCATTCTGGGGGACGGGGGAGATACGCAGTATTTT,CASILGDGGDTQYF
many,TRBV3-1,NA,TRBJ2-7,TGTGCCAGCAGCCCTCCCGGTGGGCACTACGAGCAGTACTTC,CASSPPGGHYEQYF
many,TRBV20-1,TRBD2,TRBJ2-3,TGCAGTGCTCCGGGACTAGCGATGGATACGCAGTATTTT,CSAPGLAMDTQYF
NA,TRBV29-1,NA,TRBJ2-3,TGCAGCGTCTGGACCTACACAGATACGCAGTATTTT,CSVWTYTDTQYF
many,TRBV2,NA,TRBJ1-1,TGTGCCAGCCGCTCGATGAGGGGAGGGACTGAAGCTTTCTTT,CASRSMRGGTEAFF
many,TRBV4-3,TRBD1,TRBJ2-1,TGCGCCAGCAGCCGACAGAGGGACAGGGGCCTGTTCTTC,CASSRQRDRGLFF
many,TRBV29-1,NA,TRBJ1-1,TGCAGCGTTGTGGCACGGCTTTCCCCTGAAGCTTTCTTT,CSVVARLSPEAFF
many,TRBV5-5,NA,TRBJ1-5,TGTGCCAGCAGCTCTAAGGCCCAGAATCAGCCCCAGCATTTT,CASSSKAQNQPQHF
few,TRBV2,NA,TRBJ1-1,TGTGCCAGCAGTGCCCGCGAGATCCAGAACACTGAAGCTTTCTTT,CASSAREIQNTEAFF
NA,TRBV10-1,NA,TRBJ2-7,TGCGCCAGCTTATACCGGGACCTCAAGTACGAGCAGTACTTC,CASLYRDLKYEQYF
many,TRBV4-3,NA,TRBJ1-1,TGCGCCAGCAGCATCGACAGTTACACTGAAGCTTTCTTT,CASSIDSYTEAFF
many,TRBV11-2,NA,TRBJ2-7,TGTGCCAGCAGCTTAGCGGGCGGTCCAGCCTACGAGCAGTACTTC,CASSLAGGPAYEQYF
many,TRBV12-3/TRBV12-4,TRBD1,TRBJ2-7,TGTGCCAGCAGAGAGACAGGGTCCTACGAGCAGTACTTC,CASRETGSYEQYF
many,TRBV6-5,NA,TRBJ2-7,TGTGCCAGCAGTTCCCGGGACATCAGTTCCTACGAGCAGTACTTC,CASSSRDISSYEQYF
many,TRBV29-1,NA,TRBJ1-2,TGCAGCGTTGAAGATTGGACACTCGCTAACTATGGCTACACCTTC,CSVEDWTLANYGYTF
many,TRBV18,NA,TRBJ1-1,TGTGCCAGCTCACCCTACGACGGGGGGCAAGCTTTCTTT,CASSPYDGGQAFF
many,TRBV11-1,TRBD2,TRBJ2-1,TGTGCCAGCAGCTTCCGGGGGGGGAGCGAGCAGTTCTTC,CASSFRGGSEQFF
NA,TRBV7-2,NA,TRBJ2-1,TGTGCCAGCAGCTTGGACCGGGGAAGCTCCTACAATGAGCAGTTCTTC,CASSLDRGSSYNEQFF
many,TRBV28,NA,TRBJ2-3,TGTGCCAGCAACGGCGGGATCACAGATACGCAGTATTTT,CASNGGITDTQYF
many,TRBV4-1,NA,TRBJ2-1,TGCGCCAGCAGCCAAGCCGTCGATGAGCAGTTCTTC,CASSQAVDEQFF
NA,TRBV13,NA,TRBJ1-1,TGTGCCAGCAGCTCGGCTAGAACCACTGAAGCTTTCTTT,CASSSARTTEAFF
NA,TRBV3-1,TRBD1,TRBJ2-2,TGTGCCACTCGGACAGGGCACACCGGGGAGCTGTTTTTT,CATRTGHTGELFF
few,TRBV28,TRBD2,TRBJ2-3,TGTGCCACCAGACTAGCGGGCCGTGGGCAGTATTTT,CATRLAGRGQYF
many,TRBV5-1,NA,TRBJ2-3,TGCGCCAGCAGCTTGGTCCCGGTAGATACGCAGTATTTT,CASSLVPVDTQYF
few,TRBV6-1,TRBD2,TRBJ2-1,TGTGCCAGCAGTGTCGCGGGGGGGCGGCAGGAGCAGTTCTTC,CASSVAGGRQEQFF
many,TRBV29-1,NA,TRBJ2-1,TGCAGTGTAAGGAGGCCCAGCTCCTACAATGAGCAGTTCTTC,CSVRRPSSYNEQFF
NA,TRBV28,NA,TRBJ2-1,TGTGCCAGCAGTTCAGGAGCGGGCGCTCCCTACAATGAGCAGTTCTTC,CASSSGAGAPYNEQFF
NA,TRBV5-6,TRBD1,TRBJ2-7,TGTGCCAGCAGCTTGGGCGGGACAGGGTTGTACGAGCAGTACTTC,CASSLGGTGLYEQYF
many,TRBV12-5,NA,TRBJ1-1,TGTGCTAGTGGGGCAGGGAGAGTTAAGGACACTGAAGCTTTCTTT,CASGAGRVKDTEAFF
NA,TRBV7-8,TRBD2,TRBJ2-1,TGTGCCAGCAGCCAAGGACTAGCGGGAGTCCATGAGCAGTTCTTC,CASSQGLAGVHEQFF
few,TRBV7-2,NA,TRBJ1-5,TGTGCCAGCAGCTTAGTGCTACAGGAGAATCAGCCCCAGCATTTT,CASSLVLQENQPQHF
many,TRBV9,NA,TRBJ2-1,TGTGCCAGCAGCGTAGTGGGGGTCTCCTACAATGAGCAGTTCTTC,CASSVVGVSYNEQFF
few,TRBV29-1,NA,TRBJ2-1,TGCAGCGTTGCCGGACGGAAGGGTCCTTCCTACAATGAGCAGTTCTTC,CSVAGRKGPSYNEQFF
many,TRBV13,NA,TRBJ1-1,TGTGCCAGCAGCCCCCCCACAGGGACGTCAGCTGAAGCTTTCTTT,CASSPPTGTSAEAFF
many,TRBV10-1,NA,TRBJ2-3,TGCGCCAGCAGTTACGCCGGGAGCTCCACAGATACGCAGTATTTT,CASSYAGSSTDTQYF
few,TRBV2,NA,TRBJ2-1,TGTGCCGGCGCCTCTAGCCTCTCCTACAATGAGCAGTTCTTC,CAGASSLSYNEQFF
many,TRBV7-6,NA,TRBJ2-1,TGTGCCAGCAGCTTATATTACTCGGTGTCGTACAATGAGCAGTTCTTC,CASSLYYSVSYNEQFF
NA,TRBV7-9,TRBD1,TRBJ2-1,TGTGCCAGCAGCTTAAATCAGGGGGCGCGGAATGAGCAGTTCTTC,CASSLNQGARNEQFF
many,TRBV7-2,NA,TRBJ1-2,TGTGCCAGCAGCTTAGCCCCCGGGGGTAACTATGGCTACACCTTC,CASSLAPGGNYGYTF
once,TRBV7-9,TRBD2,TRBJ2-7,TGTGCCAGCAGACACGGACTAGCGGGAGAGGCGGGTGAGCAGTACTTC,CASRHGLAGEAGEQYF
few,TRBV29-1,NA,TRBJ2-1,TGCAGCGTTGCCCCCGACAACCTGAGGGATGAGCAGTTCTTC,CSVAPDNLRDEQFF
many,TRBV29-1,NA,TRBJ1-1,TGCAGCGTTGTCCCGCAGGTGGACACTGAAGCTTTCTTT,CSVVPQVDTEAFF
few,TRBV3-1,NA,TRBJ1-2,TGTGCCAGCAGCCAAGATTTGCGGGGAAATGGCTACACCTTC,CASSQDLRGNGYTF
few,TRBV6-6,NA,TRBJ1-1,TGTGCCAGCAGTTCCGGACGCGGTTTCCGAGCTTTCTTT,CASSSGRGFRAFF
many,TRBV12-3/TRBV12-4,NA,TRBJ1-1,TGTGCCAGCGAACAGACCCTGGGGCGCGATGAAGCTTTCTTT,CASEQTLGRDEAFF
many,TRBV6-2/TRBV6-3,NA,TRBJ2-7,TGTGCCAGCAGTTACGGAGGCGAGCAGTACTTC,CASSYGGEQYF
NA,TRBV3-1,NA,TRBJ1-2,TGTGCCAGCAGCCAAGTCGGACAGCACTATGGCTACACCTTC,CASSQVGQHYGYTF